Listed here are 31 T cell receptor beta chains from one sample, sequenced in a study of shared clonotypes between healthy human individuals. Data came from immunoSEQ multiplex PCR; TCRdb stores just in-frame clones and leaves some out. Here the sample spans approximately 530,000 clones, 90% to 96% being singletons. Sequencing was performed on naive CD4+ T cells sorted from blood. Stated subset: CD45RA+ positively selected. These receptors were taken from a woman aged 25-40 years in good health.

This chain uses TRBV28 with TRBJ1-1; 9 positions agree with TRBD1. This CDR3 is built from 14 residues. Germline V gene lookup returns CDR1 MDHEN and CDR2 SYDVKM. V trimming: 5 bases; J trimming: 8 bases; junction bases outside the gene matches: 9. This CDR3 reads CASSLGQGRFEAFF. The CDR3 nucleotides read TGTGCCAGCAGTCTTGGACAGGGGCGCTTCGAAGCTTTCTTT.

The CDR3 is CAWGYRGSSYNSPLHF. DNA for the CDR3: TGTGCCTGGGGCTATCGGGGGAGCTCCTATAATTCACCCCTCCACTTT. J is TRBJ1-6 and V is TRBV30, with D possibly TRBD1 on 5 matching bases. There are 16 residues in the CDR3. The ends were cut back, 5 bases at V and 0 bases at J, with 14 bases in the middle. CDR1 is GTSNPN and CDR2 is SVGIG in the germline V gene (reference sequence).

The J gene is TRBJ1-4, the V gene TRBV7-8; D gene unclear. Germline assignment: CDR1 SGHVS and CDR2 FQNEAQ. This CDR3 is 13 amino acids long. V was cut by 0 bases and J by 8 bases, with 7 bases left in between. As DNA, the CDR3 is TGTGCCAGCAGCTTAGCGATTTTCGAAAAACTGTTTTTT. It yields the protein CASSLAIFEKLFF.

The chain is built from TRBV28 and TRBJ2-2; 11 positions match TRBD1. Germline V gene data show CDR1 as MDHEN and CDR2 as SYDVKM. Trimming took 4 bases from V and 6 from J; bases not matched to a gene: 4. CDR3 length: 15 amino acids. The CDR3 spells CASSSGQGAAGELFF. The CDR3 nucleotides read TGTGCCAGCAGTTCCGGACAGGGGGCCGCCGGGGAGCTGTTTTTT.

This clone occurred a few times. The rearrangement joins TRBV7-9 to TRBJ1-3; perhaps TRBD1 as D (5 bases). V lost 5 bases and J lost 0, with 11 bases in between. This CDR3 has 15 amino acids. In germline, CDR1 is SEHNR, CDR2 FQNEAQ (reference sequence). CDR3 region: CASSKTELSGNTIYF. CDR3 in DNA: TGTGCCAGCAGCAAGACAGAACTCTCTGGAAACACCATATATTTT.

CDR3 sequence reads: CASSLSGRNTEAFF. CDR3 coding DNA: TGTGCCAGCAGTTTATCAGGACGGAACACTGAAGCTTTCTTT. V gene TRBV28 combines with J gene TRBJ1-1; D unclear. Germline V gene sequence: CDR1 MDHEN, CDR2 SYDVKM. The CDR3 sequence is 14 residues long. V shed 1 base and J shed 1 base, with 7 bases lying between them.

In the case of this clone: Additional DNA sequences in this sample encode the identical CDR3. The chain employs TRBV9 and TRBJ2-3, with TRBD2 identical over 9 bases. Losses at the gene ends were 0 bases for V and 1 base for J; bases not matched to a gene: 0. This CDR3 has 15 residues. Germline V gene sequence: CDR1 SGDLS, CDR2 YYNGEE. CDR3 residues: CASSVGGGGTDTQYF. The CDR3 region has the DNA TGTGCCAGCAGCGTAGGCGGGGGGGGCACAGATACGCAGTATTTT. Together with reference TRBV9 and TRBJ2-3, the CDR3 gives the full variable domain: DSGVTQTPKHLITATGQRVTLRCSPRSGDLSVYWYQQSLDQGLQFLIQYYNGEERAKGNILERFSAQQFPDLHSELNLSSLELGDSALYFCASSVGGGGTDTQYFGPGTRLTVL.

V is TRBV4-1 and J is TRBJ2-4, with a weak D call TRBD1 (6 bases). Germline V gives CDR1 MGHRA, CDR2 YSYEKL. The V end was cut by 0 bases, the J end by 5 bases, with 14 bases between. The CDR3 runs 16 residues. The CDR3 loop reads CASSQDRGTNENIQYF. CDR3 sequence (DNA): TGCGCCAGCAGCCAAGATAGGGGGACGAACGAAAACATTCAGTACTTC.

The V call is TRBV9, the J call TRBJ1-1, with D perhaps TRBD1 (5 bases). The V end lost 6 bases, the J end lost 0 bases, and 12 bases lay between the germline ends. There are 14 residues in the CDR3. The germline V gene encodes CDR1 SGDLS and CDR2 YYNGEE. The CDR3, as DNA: TGTGCCAGCACCCCGGGGGATCTGAACACTGAAGCTTTCTTT. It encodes CASTPGDLNTEAFF.

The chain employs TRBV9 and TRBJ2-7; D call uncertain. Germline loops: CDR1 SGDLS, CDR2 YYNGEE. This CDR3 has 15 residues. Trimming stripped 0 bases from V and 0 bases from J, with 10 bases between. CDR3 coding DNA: TGTGCCAGCAGCGTAGGTCGCATAAGCTCCTACGAGCAGTACTTC. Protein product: CASSVGRISSYEQYF.

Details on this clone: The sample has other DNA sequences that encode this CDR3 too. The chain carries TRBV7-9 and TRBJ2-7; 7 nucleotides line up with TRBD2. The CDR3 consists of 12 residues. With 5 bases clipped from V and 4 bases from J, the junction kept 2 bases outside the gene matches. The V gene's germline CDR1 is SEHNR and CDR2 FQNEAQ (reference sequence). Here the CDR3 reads CASSRLAYEQYF. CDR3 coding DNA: TGTGCCAGCAGCCGACTAGCTTACGAGCAGTACTTC.

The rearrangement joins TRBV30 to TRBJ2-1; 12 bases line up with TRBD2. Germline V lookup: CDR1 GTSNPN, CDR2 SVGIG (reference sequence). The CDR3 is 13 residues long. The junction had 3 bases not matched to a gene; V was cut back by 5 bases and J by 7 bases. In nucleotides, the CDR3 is TGTGCCTGGGGGACTAGCGGGCGGAATGAGCAGTTCTTC. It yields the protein CAWGTSGRNEQFF.

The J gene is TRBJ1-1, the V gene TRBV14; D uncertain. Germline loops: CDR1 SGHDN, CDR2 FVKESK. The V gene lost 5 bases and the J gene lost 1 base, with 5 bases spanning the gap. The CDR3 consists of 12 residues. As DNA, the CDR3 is TGTGCCAGCAGCTCGAGGAACACTGAAGCTTTCTTT. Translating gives CASSSRNTEAFF. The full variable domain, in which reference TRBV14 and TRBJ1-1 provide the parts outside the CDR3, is EAGVTQFPSHSVIEKGQTVTLRCDPISGHDNLYWYRRVMGKEIKFLLHFVKESKQDESGMPNNRFLAERTGGTYSTLKVQPAELEDSGVYFCASSSRNTEAFFGQGTRLTVV.

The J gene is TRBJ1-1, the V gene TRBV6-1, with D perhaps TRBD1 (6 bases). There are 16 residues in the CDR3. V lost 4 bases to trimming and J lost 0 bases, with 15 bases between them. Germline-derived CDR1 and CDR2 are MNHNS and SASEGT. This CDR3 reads CASSVDRPILNTEAFF. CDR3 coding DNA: TGTGCCAGCAGTGTGGACAGACCAATTTTGAACACTGAAGCTTTCTTT.

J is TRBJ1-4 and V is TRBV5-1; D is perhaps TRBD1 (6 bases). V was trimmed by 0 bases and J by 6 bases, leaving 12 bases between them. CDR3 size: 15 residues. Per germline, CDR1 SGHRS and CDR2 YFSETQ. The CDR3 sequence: CASSLEGRGHEKLFF. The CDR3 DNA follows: TGCGCCAGCAGCTTGGAAGGCAGGGGCCATGAAAAACTGTTTTTT.

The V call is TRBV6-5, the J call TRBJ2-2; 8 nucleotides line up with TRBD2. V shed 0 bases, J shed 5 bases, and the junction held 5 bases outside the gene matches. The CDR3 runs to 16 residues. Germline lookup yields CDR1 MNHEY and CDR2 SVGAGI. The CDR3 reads CASSYSRLAGTGELFF. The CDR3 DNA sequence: TGTGCCAGCAGTTACTCGAGGCTAGCGGGTACCGGGGAGCTGTTTTTT.

CDR3 DNA sequence: TGTGCCAGCAGCTTGCCCCAGGCTGGGGCCTACGAGCAGTACTTC. It specifies CASSLPQAGAYEQYF. This sequence joins TRBV5-6 and TRBJ2-7; D gene unclear. The V gene lost 1 base and the J gene lost 2 bases, with 13 bases spanning the gap. The CDR3 loop spans 15 amino acids. CDR1 is SGHDT and CDR2 is YYEEEE in the germline V gene.

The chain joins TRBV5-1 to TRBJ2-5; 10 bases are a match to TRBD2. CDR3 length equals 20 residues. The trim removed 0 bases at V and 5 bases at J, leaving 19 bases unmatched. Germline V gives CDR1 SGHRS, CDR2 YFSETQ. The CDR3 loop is CASSLESSEAGGPDWETQYF. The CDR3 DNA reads TGCGCCAGCAGCTTGGAAAGTTCGGAAGCGGGAGGGCCGGATTGGGAGACCCAGTACTTC.

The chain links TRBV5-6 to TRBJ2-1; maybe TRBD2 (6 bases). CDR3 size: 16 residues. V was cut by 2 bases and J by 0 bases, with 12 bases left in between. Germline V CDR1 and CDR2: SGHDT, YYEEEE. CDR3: CASSFWDWPSYNEQFF. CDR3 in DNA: TGTGCCAGCAGCTTTTGGGACTGGCCCTCCTACAATGAGCAGTTCTTC.

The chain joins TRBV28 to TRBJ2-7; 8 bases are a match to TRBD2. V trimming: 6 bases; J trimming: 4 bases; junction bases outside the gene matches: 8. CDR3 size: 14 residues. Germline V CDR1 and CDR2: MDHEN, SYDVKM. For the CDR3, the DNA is TGTGCCAGCAGCAGTACTAGCGGAGAGTACGAGCAGTACTTC. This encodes CASSSTSGEYEQYF.

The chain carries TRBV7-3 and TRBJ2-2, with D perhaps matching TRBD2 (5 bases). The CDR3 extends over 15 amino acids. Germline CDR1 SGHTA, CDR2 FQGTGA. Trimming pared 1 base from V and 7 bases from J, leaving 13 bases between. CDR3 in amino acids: CASSLMLAAGGELFF. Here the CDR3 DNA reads TGTGCCAGCAGCTTAATGTTGGCGGCGGGCGGGGAGCTGTTTTTT.

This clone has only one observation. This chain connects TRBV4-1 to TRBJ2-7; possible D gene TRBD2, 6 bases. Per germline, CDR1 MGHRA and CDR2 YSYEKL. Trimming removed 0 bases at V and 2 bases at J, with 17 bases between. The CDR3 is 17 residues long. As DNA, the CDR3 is TGCGCCAGCAGCCAAGATTCGTGGTACGGGAGTACCTACGAGCAGTACTTC. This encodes CASSQDSWYGSTYEQYF.

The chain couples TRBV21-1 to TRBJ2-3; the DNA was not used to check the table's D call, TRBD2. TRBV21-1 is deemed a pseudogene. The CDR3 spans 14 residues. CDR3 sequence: CASRRAGGPDTQYF. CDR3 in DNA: TGTGCCAGCCGTAGAGCGGGAGGGCCGGATACGCAGTATTTT.

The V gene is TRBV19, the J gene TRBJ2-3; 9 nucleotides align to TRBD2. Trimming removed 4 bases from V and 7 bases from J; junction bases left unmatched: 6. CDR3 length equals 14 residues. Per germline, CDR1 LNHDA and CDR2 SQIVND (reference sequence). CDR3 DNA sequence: TGTGCCAGTAGTAGAGCGGGAGGAGTATATACGCAGTATTTT. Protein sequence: CASSRAGGVYTQYF.

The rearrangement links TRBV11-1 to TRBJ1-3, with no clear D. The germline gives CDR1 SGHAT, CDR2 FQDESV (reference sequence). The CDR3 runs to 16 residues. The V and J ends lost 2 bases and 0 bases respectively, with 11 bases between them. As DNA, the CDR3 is TGTGCCAGCAGCTTATATGGCGGTCACTCTGGAAACACCATATATTTT. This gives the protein CASSLYGGHSGNTIYF. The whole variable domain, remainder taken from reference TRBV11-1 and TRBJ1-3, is EAEVAQSPRYKITEKSQAVAFWCDPISGHATLYWYRQILGQGPELLVQFQDESVVDDSQLPKDRFSAERLKGVDSTLKIQPAELGDSAMYLCASSLYGGHSGNTIYFGEGSWLTVV.

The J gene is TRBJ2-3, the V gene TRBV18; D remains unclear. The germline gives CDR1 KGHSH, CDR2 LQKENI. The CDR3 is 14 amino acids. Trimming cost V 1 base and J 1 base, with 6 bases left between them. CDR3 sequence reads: CASSPRRGTDTQYF. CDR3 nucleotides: TGTGCCAGCTCACCACGACGGGGCACAGATACGCAGTATTTT.

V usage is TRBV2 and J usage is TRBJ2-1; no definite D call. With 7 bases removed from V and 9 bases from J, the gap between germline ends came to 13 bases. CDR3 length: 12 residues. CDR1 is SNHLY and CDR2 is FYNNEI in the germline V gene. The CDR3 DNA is TGTGCCAGCAAAGGGCTCATCGGTGAGCAGTTCTTC. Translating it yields CASKGLIGEQFF.

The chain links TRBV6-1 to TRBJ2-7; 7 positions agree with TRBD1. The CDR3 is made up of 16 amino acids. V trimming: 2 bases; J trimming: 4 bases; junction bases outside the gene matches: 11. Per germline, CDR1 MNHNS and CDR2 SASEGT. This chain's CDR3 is CASSESAGTAIYEQYF. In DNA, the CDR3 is TGTGCCAGCAGTGAAAGCGCCGGGACAGCCATATACGAGCAGTACTTC.

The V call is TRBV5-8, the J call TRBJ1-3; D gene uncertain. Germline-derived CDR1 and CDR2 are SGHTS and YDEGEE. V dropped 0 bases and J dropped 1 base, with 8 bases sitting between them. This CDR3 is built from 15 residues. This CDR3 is CASSLAGYSGNTIYF. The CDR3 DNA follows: TGTGCCAGCAGCTTGGCGGGGTATTCTGGAAACACCATATATTTT.

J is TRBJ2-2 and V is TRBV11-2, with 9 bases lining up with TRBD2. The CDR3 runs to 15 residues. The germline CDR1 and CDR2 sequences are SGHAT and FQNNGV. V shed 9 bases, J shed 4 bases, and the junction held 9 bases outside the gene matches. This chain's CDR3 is CASSPAGGVTGELFF. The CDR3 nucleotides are TGTGCCAGTTCGCCGGCGGGAGGGGTCACCGGGGAGCTGTTTTTT.

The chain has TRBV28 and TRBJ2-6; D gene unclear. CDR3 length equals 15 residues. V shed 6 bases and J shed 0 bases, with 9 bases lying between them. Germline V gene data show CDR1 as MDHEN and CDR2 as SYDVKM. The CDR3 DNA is TGTGCCAGCAGAGCCAGATACTCTGGGGCCAACGTCCTGACTTTC. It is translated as CASRARYSGANVLTF.